The entry below describes one T cell receptor beta chain. Six replicates per PBMC sample, mostly from roughly 500 ng of genomic DNA. TCRdb keeps only in-frame clones here, not all; method: immunoSEQ multiplex PCR. The sample lists 6,500 to 8,000 clones, 65% to 80% seen once, with approximately 3.2% in the top ten. The time point is: after neoadjuvant nivolumab, at surgical resection. Patients were newly diagnosed with stage II-IVA oral cavity squamous cell carcinoma without prior systemic or radiation treatment. No culture or expansion preceded analysis of these blood cells. The source of the sample is a study of neoadjuvant anti-PD-1 for oral cavity cancer. Study in general: Patients mostly received three to four biweekly nivolumab doses at 3 mg/kg before surgery.

V gave up 2 bases and J gave up 6 bases, with 10 bases separating them. Germline V lookup: CDR1 MNHNY, CDR2 SVGAGI (reference sequence). The CDR3 has 14 amino acids. The sample in question was PBMCs, obtained after nivolumab (anti-PD-1) treatment. The chain links TRBV6-6 to TRBJ2-2; D ambiguous. This receptor was obtained from a person between 40 and 80 years old with oral cavity squamous cell carcinoma. The CDR3 here is CASSYGSSSGELFF. The CDR3 region has the DNA TGTGCCAGCAGTTACGGTTCGTCCTCCGGGGAGCTGTTTTTT.